This T cell receptor beta chain was sequenced in a study of cytomegalovirus exposure and HLA in healthy donors. Regarding the study as a whole: Using a false discovery rate of 0.05, a later analysis showed that 15,000 to 20,000 TCR beta sequences were associated with HLA alleles. A later analysis found most CMV-associated TCR beta chains apparently HLA-restricted.

This PCR relied on a set of 60 Vbeta primers and 13 Jbeta primers. Using immunoSEQ multiplex PCR, the repertoire was profiled, and TCRdb retains in-frame clones only, with some absent. The sample gives under 200,000 clones, about 81% of which show up once; under 2% is in the top ten. In the case of this clone: The antigen is unknown.

This CDR3 contains 18 residues. CDR1 and CDR2 from the germline V gene are SGHRS and YFSETQ. After removal of 3 bases from V and 3 bases from J, the junction contained 9 bases not matched to a gene. The chain joins TRBV5-1 to TRBJ2-3; 14 nucleotides match TRBD2. The sample taken for sequencing was PBMCs. The clonotype was recovered from a woman aged 18-30 years in good health and CMV-seronegative. The DNA for the CDR3 is TGCGCCAGCAGCTATCGACTAGCGGGAGGGGTAGGAACAGATACGCAGTATTTT. As protein: CASSYRLAGGVGTDTQYF.